The source of this TCR beta chain is a study of beta chain features in type 1 diabetes. Study observations and caveats: Junctions at VDJ sites from type 1 diabetes patients had fewer insertions and more deletions. Patients and controls would be equally affected if PCR favored shorter templates.

Cell sorting via CD45RO/CCR7/CD25/CD127/CD95/CD27 was performed to obtain CD4+ naive, central memory, regulatory and stem cell-like memory cells. This CDR3 spans 14 amino acids. The ends were cut back, 0 bases at V and 1 base at J, with 7 bases in the middle. Per germline, CDR1 SGHRS and CDR2 YFSETQ. Comments on this clone: Its specificity is not known.

Every bit of the isolated RNA underwent reverse transcription, so sequencing read expressed TCRB transcripts. Generated by immunoSEQ multiplex PCR, the TCRdb table keeps only in-frame clones and is missing some. The data contain fewer than 350,000 clones, under 8.5% of them singletons. The gene calls are TRBV5-1 and TRBJ2-5; D remains unclear. The source is a woman aged 18-29 years in good health. Sequenced sample: central memory CD4+ T cells from blood. The CDR3 is CASSLEIGQETQYF. The DNA of the CDR3 is TGCGCCAGCAGCTTGGAGATCGGCCAAGAGACCCAGTACTTC.